The entry below describes one TCR beta chain. The antigen remains unidentified. This sample was included in a study of T cell clones after liver transplantation. Study at large: Post-transplant blood was tracked for graft-donor-reactive T cell clones identified in a pre-transplant mixed lymphocyte reaction. Tolerance: complete withdrawal held at least one year, liver enzymes staying within twice normal. General study findings and limits: Graft donor-reactive T cells may have migrated into the graft rather than being deleted.

V lost 4 bases and J lost 7; bases outside the gene matches: 6. The CDR3 consists of 14 residues. Per the germline V gene, CDR1 is SGHNT and CDR2 is YENEEA. Produced via immunoSEQ multiplex PCR; TCRdb's table is partial and in-frame only. This table has 25,000 to 40,000 clones, around 95% appearing once. This sequence was found in a human patient who received a liver transplant. Some of the T cells might come from the graft donor. The chain combines TRBV11-3 with TRBJ2-1; TRBD2 matches at 8 bases. The source material was CD8+ T cells from blood, sampled 12 months after liver transplant. The CDR3 coding sequence is TGTGCCAGCAGCTCCAAGCGGGAGTTAAATGAGCAGTTCTTC. This sequence encodes CASSSKRELNEQFF.